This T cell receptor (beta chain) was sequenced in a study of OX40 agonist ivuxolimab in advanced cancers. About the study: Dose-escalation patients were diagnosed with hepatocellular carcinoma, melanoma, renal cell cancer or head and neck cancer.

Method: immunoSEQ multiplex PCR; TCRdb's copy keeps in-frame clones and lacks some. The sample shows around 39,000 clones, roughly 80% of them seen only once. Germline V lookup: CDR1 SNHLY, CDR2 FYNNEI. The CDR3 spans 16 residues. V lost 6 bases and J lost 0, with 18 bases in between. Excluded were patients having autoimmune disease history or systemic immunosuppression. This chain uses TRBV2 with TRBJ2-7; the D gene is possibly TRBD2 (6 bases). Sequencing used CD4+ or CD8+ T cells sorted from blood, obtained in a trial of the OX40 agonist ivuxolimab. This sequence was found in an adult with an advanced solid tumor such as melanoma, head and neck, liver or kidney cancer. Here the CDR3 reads CASRRGNSESSYEQYF. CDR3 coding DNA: TGTGCCAGCAGGCGGGGAAACAGTGAGAGCTCCTACGAGCAGTACTTC.